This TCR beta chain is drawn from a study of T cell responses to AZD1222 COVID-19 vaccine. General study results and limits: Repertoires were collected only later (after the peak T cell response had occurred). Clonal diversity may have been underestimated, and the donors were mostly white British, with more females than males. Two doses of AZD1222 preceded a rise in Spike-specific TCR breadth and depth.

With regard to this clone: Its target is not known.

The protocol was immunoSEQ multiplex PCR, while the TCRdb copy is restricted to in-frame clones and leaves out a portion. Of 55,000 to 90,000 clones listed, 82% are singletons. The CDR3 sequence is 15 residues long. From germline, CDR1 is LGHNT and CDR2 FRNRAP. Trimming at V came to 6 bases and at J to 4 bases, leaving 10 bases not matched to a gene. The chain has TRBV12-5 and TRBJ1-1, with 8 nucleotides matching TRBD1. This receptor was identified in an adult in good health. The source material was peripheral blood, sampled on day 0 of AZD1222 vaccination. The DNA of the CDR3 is TGTGCTAGTGGCCCTGCACAGGGGGTCGGCACTGAAGCTTTCTTT. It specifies CASGPAQGVGTEAFF. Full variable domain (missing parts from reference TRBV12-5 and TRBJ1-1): DARVTQTPRHKVTEMGQEVTMRCQPILGHNTVFWYRQTMMQGLELLAYFRNRAPLDDSGMPKDRFSAEMPDATLATLKIQPSEPRDSAVYFCASGPAQGVGTEAFFGQGTRLTVV.